The T cell receptor (beta chain) described here comes from a study of Ad26.COV2.S vaccination and SARS-CoV-2 variants. Turning to the study itself: A participant enrolled in the COV1001 Ad26.COV2.S trial arm provided the sample.

The CDR3 sequence is 17 residues long. Trimming removed 0 bases from V and 1 base from J, with 13 bases in between. Germline CDR1 reads LGHDT; CDR2 reads YNNKEL (reference sequence). Treatment indicated: roughly 20 received Ad26.COV2.S at low or high dose, single or two shots; 5 received placebo; per-sample allocation not given. Repertoires come from day 63 after the first vaccine or placebo injection. Assay used: immunoSEQ multiplex PCR; TCRdb lists only in-frame clones, some missing. The sample includes 440,000 or so clones, 90% seen only once; the top ten take about 4.5%. This chain joins TRBV3-1 (or the pseudogene TRBV3-2) and TRBJ1-5; D is ambiguous. The input for sequencing was peripheral blood, taken in a trial of Ad26.COV2.S vaccine versus placebo. The TCR sequence derives from a person between 18 and 59 years old who received the Ad26.COV2.S COVID-19 vaccine or a placebo. The CDR3 DNA sequence: TGTGCCAGCAGCCAAGACCCCCCGGGTTTGAGCAATCAGCCCCAGCATTTT. This codes for CASSQDPPGLSNQPQHF.